The 28 T cell receptor beta chains below come from one sample, sequenced in a study of radiation and T cells in renal cell carcinoma. This sample's time point: blood 2 weeks post-SBRT. Treatment indicated: 15 Gy SBRT to primary tumor, nephrectomy 4 weeks later. Produced via immunoSEQ multiplex PCR; TCRdb's table is partial and in-frame only. The sample records 100,000 to 150,000 clones, approximately 90% being singletons. Material: blood, obtained from a patient whose treatment included radiotherapy and nephrectomy. These receptors came from a woman aged 70-85 years with renal cell carcinoma.

This sequence joins TRBV30 and TRBJ1-2; 7 bases align to TRBD1. CDR1 and CDR2 (germline): GTSNPN, SVGIG (reference sequence). Trimming at V came to 0 bases and at J to 8 bases, leaving 6 bases not matched to a gene. The CDR3 consists of 13 residues. The CDR3 spells CAWSVRGGKGYTF. CDR3 in DNA: TGTGCCTGGAGTGTACGAGGGGGCAAAGGCTACACCTTC.

CDR3 nucleotides: TGTGCCAGTAGGACCCGGGAGGGGCACTATGGCTACACCTTC. Translation: CASRTREGHYGYTF. The chain joins TRBV19 to TRBJ1-2, with D perhaps TRBD1 (5 bases). V lost 6 bases and J lost 3, with 14 bases in between. Looked up from germline, CDR1 is LNHDA and CDR2 is SQIVND (reference sequence). There are 14 residues in the CDR3.

V and J are TRBV7-2 and TRBJ1-5; D remains unclear. Germline loops: CDR1 SGHTA, CDR2 FQGNSA. V lost 7 bases and J 5 bases, leaving 12 bases between the germline ends. This CDR3 has 13 amino acids. The CDR3 here is CASTDDWDQPQHF. In DNA form, the CDR3 reads TGTGCCAGCACCGACGACTGGGATCAGCCCCAGCATTTT.

This clone was observed once. J is TRBJ1-1 and V is TRBV2, with D possibly being TRBD1 (6 bases). CDR1 and CDR2 from the germline V gene are SNHLY and FYNNEI. Between the trimmed V and J ends, which lost 6 bases and 7 bases, there was a span of 9 bases. The CDR3 totals 11 residues. As DNA, the CDR3 is TGTGCCAGCAGGGGGGCCCTTGAAGCTTTCTTT. Translating gives CASRGALEAFF. The entire variable domain, with the rest obtained from reference TRBV2 and TRBJ1-1, is as follows: EPEVTQTPSHQVTQMGQEVILRCVPISNHLYFYWYRQILGQKVEFLVSFYNNEISEKSEIFDDQFSVERPDGSNFTLKIRSTKLEDSAMYFCASRGALEAFFGQGTRLTVV.

The gene calls are TRBV6-5 and TRBJ1-2; no clear D. Germline loops: CDR1 MNHEY, CDR2 SVGAGI. This CDR3 is built from 15 residues. Trimming pared 0 bases from V and 0 bases from J, leaving 8 bases between. The CDR3 loop reads CASSYSRAANYGYTF. The CDR3 DNA reads TGTGCCAGCAGTTACTCGAGGGCAGCTAACTATGGCTACACCTTC.

The chain has TRBV19 and TRBJ1-2; D not certain. V gave up 3 bases and J gave up 0 bases, with 11 bases separating them. The germline V gene encodes CDR1 LNHDA and CDR2 SQIVND (reference sequence). The CDR3 is 15 residues long. The CDR3 region is CASSIRASSNYGYTF. The CDR3 DNA sequence: TGTGCCAGTAGTATTCGGGCCTCTTCTAACTATGGCTACACCTTC.

The rearrangement links TRBV5-1 to TRBJ2-1, with 7 positions matching TRBD2. V was clipped by 0 bases and J by 8 bases; unmatched bases: 11. The CDR3 extends over 16 amino acids. Germline CDR1 and CDR2: SGHRS and YFSETQ. The CDR3: CASSLVGGGQGDEQFF. CDR3 bases: TGCGCCAGCAGCTTGGTGGGCGGGGGTCAGGGAGATGAGCAGTTCTTC. The complete variable domain, with remaining parts taken from reference TRBV5-1 and TRBJ2-1, reads KAGVTQTPRYLIKTRGQQVTLSCSPISGHRSVSWYQQTPGQGLQFLFEYFSETQRNKGNFPGRFSGRQFSNSRSEMNVSTLELGDSALYLCASSLVGGGQGDEQFFGPGTRLTVL.

V and J are TRBV5-4 and TRBJ1-2; unclear D gene. The CDR3 consists of 14 residues. V was shortened by 0 bases and J by 2 bases, with 8 bases between the two germline ends. The germline V gene has CDR1 SGHNT and CDR2 YYREEE (reference sequence). The CDR3 DNA reads TGTGCCAGCAGCTTGGACAGCTCGAACTATGGCTACACCTTC. Encoded protein: CASSLDSSNYGYTF. Full variable domain (missing parts from reference TRBV5-4 and TRBJ1-2): ETGVTQSPTHLIKTRGQQVTLRCSSQSGHNTVSWYQQALGQGPQFIFQYYREEENGRGNFPPRFSGLQFPNYSSELNVNALELDDSALYLCASSLDSSNYGYTFGSGTRLTVV.

This clone appeared a few times. The chain links TRBV9 to TRBJ1-1; TRBD1 might be the D (5 bases). CDR1 is SGDLS and CDR2 is YYNGEE in the germline V gene. The CDR3 sequence is 14 residues long. V lost 3 bases, J lost 3 bases, and 12 bases lay in between. CDR3 sequence reads: CASSEQPGDTEAFF. The CDR3 bases are TGTGCCAGCAGCGAACAGCCGGGGGACACTGAAGCTTTCTTT.

The chain couples TRBV5-5 to TRBJ1-2; TRBD1 matches at 12 bases. CDR1 is SGHKS and CDR2 is YYEKEE in the germline V gene (reference sequence). J gave up 2 bases and V 3 bases, and 5 bases lay outside the gene matches. This CDR3 has 16 amino acids. CDR3: CASSWGQGARNYGYTF. The CDR3 DNA reads TGTGCCAGCAGCTGGGGACAGGGGGCGAGAAACTATGGCTACACCTTC.

The V call is TRBV10-2, the J call TRBJ2-5; a weak D match, TRBD2 (7 bases). The germline gives CDR1 WSHSY, CDR2 SAAADI. V was clipped by 5 bases and J by 3 bases, with 16 bases between them. The CDR3 length is 15 residues. CDR3 nucleotides: TGCGCCAGCAGTCGAGGGAGGGGGGCAGAAGAGACCCAGTACTTC. Translating it yields CASSRGRGAEETQYF.

The chain combines TRBV2 with TRBJ2-2, with 7 bases identical to TRBD1. V shed 10 bases and J 3 bases; nucleotides not matched to a gene: 11. Germline-derived CDR1 and CDR2 are SNHLY and FYNNEI. This CDR3 region has 15 residues. This chain's CDR3 is CATRSQGVHTGELFF. Here the CDR3 DNA reads TGTGCCACTCGGAGCCAGGGGGTCCACACCGGGGAGCTGTTTTTT.

The gene calls are TRBV5-1 and TRBJ2-3, with 8 bases lining up with TRBD2. Trimming took 4 bases from V and 2 from J; bases not matched to a gene: 3. Germline assignment: CDR1 SGHRS and CDR2 YFSETQ. The CDR3 contains 14 residues. The CDR3 spells CASSPGGATDTQYF. The CDR3 DNA reads as TGCGCCAGCAGCCCGGGGGGGGCCACAGATACGCAGTATTTT.

The chain links TRBV5-1 to TRBJ1-2; no reliable D call. V shed 0 bases and J shed 5 bases, with 8 bases lying between them. The CDR3 spans 13 residues. Germline V gene sequence: CDR1 SGHRS, CDR2 YFSETQ. CDR3 in DNA: TGCGCCAGCAGCTTGGCTGGTTTTTATGGCTACACCTTC. Its protein is CASSLAGFYGYTF.

The chain uses TRBV18 and TRBJ1-5; D not certain. V was clipped by 4 bases and J by 0 bases, with 10 bases between them. CDR3 size: 15 residues. Per germline, CDR1 KGHSH and CDR2 LQKENI. In DNA, the CDR3 is TGTGCCAGCTCACAAGGGTCAAATAGCAATCAGCCCCAGCATTTT. Protein sequence: CASSQGSNSNQPQHF.

V and J are TRBV7-9 and TRBJ1-4; the match to TRBD1 covers 9 bases. The CDR3 has 15 residues. V lost 5 bases, J lost 7 bases, and 8 bases stayed unmatched. Germline V gene lookup returns CDR1 SEHNR and CDR2 FQNEAQ (reference sequence). CDR3 region: CASSLPGQGSEKLFF. For the CDR3, the DNA is TGTGCCAGCAGCCTCCCGGGACAGGGAAGTGAAAAACTGTTTTTT.

The chain links TRBV19 to TRBJ1-5, with D possibly TRBD1 on 5 matching bases. The V and J ends lost 8 bases and 4 bases respectively, with 12 bases between them. The germline V gene encodes CDR1 LNHDA and CDR2 SQIVND (reference sequence). The CDR3 has 13 amino acids. The CDR3 DNA sequence: TGTGCCAGTGGGGTGAAGGGGAATCAGCCCCAGCATTTT. Translation: CASGVKGNQPQHF.

This chain joins TRBV5-4 and TRBJ2-1; either TRBD1 or TRBD2 may supply D (5 bases each). The germline V and J ends were trimmed by 4 bases and 0 bases, with 14 bases remaining between them. The CDR3 has 16 residues. Germline CDR1 SGHNT, CDR2 YYREEE (reference sequence). This CDR3 is CASSPGTTGSYNEQFF. CDR3 bases: TGTGCCAGCAGCCCCGGGACCACCGGCTCCTACAATGAGCAGTTCTTC.

The V and J genes are TRBV7-8 and TRBJ2-7, with a tentative D call TRBD2 (6 bases). The CDR3 is 14 residues long. V was shortened by 2 bases and J by 3 bases, with 11 bases between the two germline ends. Germline CDR1 reads SGHVS; CDR2 reads FQNEAQ. CDR3 protein: CASSLPQGLYEQYF. The CDR3 DNA is TGTGCCAGCAGCTTACCCCAGGGACTCTACGAGCAGTACTTC.

The CDR3 nucleotides are TGTGCCAGCAGTCTCATTCTTCGGGGGGAGACCTACGAGCAGTACTTC. Translation gives CASSLILRGETYEQYF. The chain has TRBV28 and TRBJ2-7, with 7 bases identical to TRBD2. Germline values: CDR1 MDHEN, CDR2 SYDVKM. The CDR3 extends over 16 amino acids. J was trimmed by 2 bases and V by 5 bases; bases with no gene match: 12.

The chain combines TRBV5-1 with TRBJ2-6; no reliable D call. The CDR3 sequence is 15 residues long. Germline V gene data show CDR1 as SGHRS and CDR2 as YFSETQ. V lost 0 bases and J 2 bases, leaving 6 bases between the germline ends. CDR3 coding DNA: TGCGCCAGCAGCTTGGGTCACGCTGGGGCCAACGTCCTGACTTTC. It encodes CASSLGHAGANVLTF.

V and J are TRBV5-6 and TRBJ1-5; D is ambiguous. The CDR3 runs 13 residues. The V and J ends lost 2 bases and 7 bases respectively, with 10 bases between them. The germline V gene has CDR1 SGHDT and CDR2 YYEEEE. In nucleotides, the CDR3 is TGTGCCAGCAGCTTTCAGGAGACCCAGCCCCAGCATTTT. Protein sequence: CASSFQETQPQHF.

The chain is built from TRBV7-6 and TRBJ2-3, with unresolved D. The CDR3 consists of 14 residues. Trimming shortened V by 5 bases and J by 4 bases, and 13 bases separated the two germline ends. Germline lookup yields CDR1 SGHVS and CDR2 FNYEAQ. In DNA form, the CDR3 reads TGTGCCAGCAGCCAAACGACCCAGCCAGATACGCAGTATTTT. Translating it yields CASSQTTQPDTQYF.

The gene calls are TRBV25-1 and TRBJ1-1; 7 bases agree with TRBD1. The V segment lost 2 bases and the J segment 7 bases; nucleotides outside the gene matches: 10. The CDR3 has 15 amino acids. Germline values: CDR1 MGHDK, CDR2 SYGVNS. CDR3 in DNA: TGTGCCAGCAGTGAAATGACAGGGAAAGGGAGTGAAGCTTTCTTT. Its translation: CASSEMTGKGSEAFF.

The chain joins TRBV28 to TRBJ1-2; TRBD1 is a possible D gene (6 bases). The germline V and J ends were trimmed by 4 bases and 6 bases, with 9 bases remaining between them. The CDR3 sequence is 12 residues long. Germline V gene lookup returns CDR1 MDHEN and CDR2 SYDVKM. The CDR3 is CASSSQGNGYTF. The DNA for the CDR3 is TGTGCCAGCAGTTCCCAGGGGAATGGCTACACCTTC.

CDR3 in DNA: TGTGCCAGCAGTGACATGTTTGGGACAGGGGATGGCTACACCTTC. As protein: CASSDMFGTGDGYTF. The chain links TRBV6-1 to TRBJ1-2, with 10 positions matching TRBD1. Germline CDR1 is MNHNS and CDR2 is SASEGT. CDR3 size: 15 residues. Germline trimming cut 3 bases from V and 6 bases from J; bases unmatched to any gene: 7.

This chain links TRBV14 with TRBJ2-1; a weak D match, TRBD1 (6 bases). Germline CDR1 SGHDN, CDR2 FVKESK. The CDR3 sequence is 14 residues long. V lost 3 bases and J 4 bases, leaving 10 bases between the germline ends. The CDR3, as DNA: TGTGCCAGCAGCCAGGACAGTCTGTACAATGAGCAGTTCTTC. This sequence encodes CASSQDSLYNEQFF. Looking up the rest from reference TRBV14 and TRBJ2-1 gives the full variable domain: EAGVTQFPSHSVIEKGQTVTLRCDPISGHDNLYWYRRVMGKEIKFLLHFVKESKQDESGMPNNRFLAERTGGTYSTLKVQPAELEDSGVYFCASSQDSLYNEQFFGPGTRLTVL.

The V call is TRBV9, the J call TRBJ1-1, with D perhaps TRBD1 (6 bases). Trimming removed 4 bases at V and 3 bases at J, with 10 bases between. Germline values: CDR1 SGDLS, CDR2 YYNGEE. The CDR3 is 13 amino acids. This chain's CDR3 is CASSPRTDTEAFF. The CDR3 DNA is TGTGCCAGCAGCCCCCGGACAGACACTGAAGCTTTCTTT. Full variable domain (outside the CDR3, taken from reference TRBV9 and TRBJ1-1): DSGVTQTPKHLITATGQRVTLRCSPRSGDLSVYWYQQSLDQGLQFLIQYYNGEERAKGNILERFSAQQFPDLHSELNLSSLELGDSALYFCASSPRTDTEAFFGQGTRLTVV.